The clone carrying this T cell receptor (beta chain) was observed once. The antigen remains unidentified. From germline, CDR1 is SGHVS and CDR2 FNYEAQ. V shed 7 bases, J shed 9 bases, and the junction held 15 bases outside the gene matches. This CDR3 spans 17 amino acids. This sample stems from a study of cytomegalovirus exposure and HLA in healthy donors. Study results and limitations: Through in vitro validation, three CMV-associated chains were shown to be specific for CMV antigens. First-cohort TCR clusters tended to co-occur in the 130 or so validation repertoires, a later analysis found. Researchers catalogued 150 or so TCR beta chains as cytomegalovirus-associated. Most observed TCR sequences were rare, whereas some public TCRs were detected in many donors.

Sequencing used immunoSEQ multiplex PCR; TCRdb keeps in-frame clones, though not all of them. In the table there are around 200,000 clones, roughly 81% of which are singletons. The clonotype originates from a woman aged 25 to 39 in good health and CMV-seronegative. Sequenced input: PBMCs. The rearrangement uses TRBV7-6 and TRBJ1-6; the match to TRBD1 covers 10 bases. CDR3: CASTPLAGQGLVSPLHF. The CDR3 nucleotides are TGTGCCAGCACCCCTCTAGCGGGACAGGGGCTCGTTTCACCCCTCCACTTT.